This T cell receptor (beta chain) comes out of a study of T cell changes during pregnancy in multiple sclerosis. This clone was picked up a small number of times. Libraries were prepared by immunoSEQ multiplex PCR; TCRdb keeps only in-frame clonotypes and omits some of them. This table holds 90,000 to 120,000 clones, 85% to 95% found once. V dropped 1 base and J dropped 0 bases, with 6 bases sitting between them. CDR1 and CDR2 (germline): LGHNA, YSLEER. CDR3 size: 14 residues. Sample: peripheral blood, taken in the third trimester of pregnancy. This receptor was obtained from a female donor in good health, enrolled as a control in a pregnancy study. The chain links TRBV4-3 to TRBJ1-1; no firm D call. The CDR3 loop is CASSQGRMNTEAFF. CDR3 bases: TGCGCCAGCAGCCAAGGGAGGATGAACACTGAAGCTTTCTTT.